What follows are 9 T cell receptor beta chains derived from one specimen sequenced in a study of early stage breast cancer tumors. The method was immunoSEQ multiplex PCR; TCRdb's version includes in-frame clones alone and lacks a portion of them. The table records 25,000 to 35,000 clones, 70% to 90% of them present only once. Sequenced: blood. The receptors derive from a person aged 45 to 59 with breast cancer.

This clone was counted only a few times. The chain employs TRBV7-9 and TRBJ1-5; D not resolved. Germline V gene data show CDR1 as SEHNR and CDR2 as FQNEAQ (reference sequence). This CDR3 has 14 residues. Trimming left V 1 base short and J 2 bases short, with 6 bases between. Here the CDR3 DNA reads TGTGCCAGCAGCTTAGGGCATGGCAATCAGCCCCAGCATTTT. Encoded protein: CASSLGHGNQPQHF.

The chain uses TRBV28 and TRBJ2-5; 9 positions agree with TRBD2. The germline V gene has CDR1 MDHEN and CDR2 SYDVKM. There are 14 residues in the CDR3. V gave up 8 bases and J gave up 2 bases; unmatched junction bases: 6. CDR3 nucleotide sequence: TGTGCCAGCGGGCAGCGGGGGGCGCAAGAGACCCAGTACTTC. Residues: CASGQRGAQETQYF. Complete variable domain (other parts from reference TRBV28 and TRBJ2-5): DVKVTQSSRYLVKRTGEKVFLECVQDMDHENMFWYRQDPGLGLRLIYFSYDVKMKEKGDIPEGYSVSREKKERFSLILESASTNQTSMYLCASGQRGAQETQYFGPGTRLLVL.

This clone came up once. The chain combines TRBV15 with TRBJ2-3, with TRBD2 matching 16 bases. The germline gives CDR1 LNHNV, CDR2 YYDKDF (reference sequence). The CDR3 contains 19 residues. The V and J ends lost 0 bases and 0 bases, in that order; junction bases with no gene match: 3. For the CDR3, the DNA is TGTGCCACCAGCAGAGACTGGGGACTAGCGGGAGGGAGCACAGATACGCAGTATTTT. Protein: CATSRDWGLAGGSTDTQYF.

V and J are TRBV19 and TRBJ1-1; 9 bases match TRBD1. Trimming took 4 bases from V and 0 from J; bases not matched to a gene: 6. Germline assignment: CDR1 LNHDA and CDR2 SQIVND (reference sequence). This CDR3 has 16 residues. CDR3 in DNA: TGTGCCAGTAGTACACAGGGGGCGAGAGTGAACACTGAAGCTTTCTTT. Translation gives CASSTQGARVNTEAFF.

V and J are TRBV6-6 and TRBJ1-5; D might be TRBD1 (6 bases). In germline, CDR1 is MNHNY, CDR2 SVGAGI (reference sequence). CDR3 size: 16 residues. V lost 5 bases and J 4 bases, leaving 18 bases between the germline ends. As DNA, the CDR3 is TGTGCCAGCAGTACATACGGACAGACATCAAATCAGCCCCAGCATTTT. This translates into CASSTYGQTSNQPQHF.

This clone was seen only a few times. The genes are TRBV4-3 and TRBJ2-2, with 12 bases identical to TRBD2. V gave up 1 base and J gave up 5 bases; unmatched junction bases: 5. CDR1 and CDR2 (germline): LGHNA, YSLEER. This CDR3 is 17 amino acids long. The CDR3 DNA sequence: TGCGCCAGCAGCCAAGGAACCGGGACTAGCGGGACCGGGGAGCTGTTTTTT. It specifies CASSQGTGTSGTGELFF.

The chain links TRBV5-4 to TRBJ1-1; no reliable D call. Between the trimmed V and J ends, which lost 0 bases and 1 base, there was a span of 7 bases. Germline V gene sequence: CDR1 SGHNT, CDR2 YYREEE (reference sequence). The CDR3 has 14 amino acids. CDR3 bases: TGTGCCAGCAGCTTGGAGGGAGGGAACACTGAAGCTTTCTTT. It yields the protein CASSLEGGNTEAFF.

V and J are TRBV5-4 and TRBJ2-7; D gene unclear. CDR3 length: 12 residues. Germline CDR1 reads SGHNT; CDR2 reads YYREEE (reference sequence). Trimming removed 6 bases at V and 1 base at J, with 8 bases between. The CDR3 nucleotides read TGTGCCAGCAAGCTGCAGTCCTACGAGCAGTACTTC. Amino acids: CASKLQSYEQYF.

This clone was seen a handful of times. The gene calls are TRBV9 and TRBJ1-5, with D uncertain. The CDR3 sequence is 15 residues long. Germline V gene sequence: CDR1 SGDLS, CDR2 YYNGEE. V was pared by 0 bases and J by 1 base, with 8 bases between. CDR3 sequence (DNA): TGTGCCAGCAGCGTAGATGGTGGGAGCAATCAGCCCCAGCATTTT. It is translated as CASSVDGGSNQPQHF.